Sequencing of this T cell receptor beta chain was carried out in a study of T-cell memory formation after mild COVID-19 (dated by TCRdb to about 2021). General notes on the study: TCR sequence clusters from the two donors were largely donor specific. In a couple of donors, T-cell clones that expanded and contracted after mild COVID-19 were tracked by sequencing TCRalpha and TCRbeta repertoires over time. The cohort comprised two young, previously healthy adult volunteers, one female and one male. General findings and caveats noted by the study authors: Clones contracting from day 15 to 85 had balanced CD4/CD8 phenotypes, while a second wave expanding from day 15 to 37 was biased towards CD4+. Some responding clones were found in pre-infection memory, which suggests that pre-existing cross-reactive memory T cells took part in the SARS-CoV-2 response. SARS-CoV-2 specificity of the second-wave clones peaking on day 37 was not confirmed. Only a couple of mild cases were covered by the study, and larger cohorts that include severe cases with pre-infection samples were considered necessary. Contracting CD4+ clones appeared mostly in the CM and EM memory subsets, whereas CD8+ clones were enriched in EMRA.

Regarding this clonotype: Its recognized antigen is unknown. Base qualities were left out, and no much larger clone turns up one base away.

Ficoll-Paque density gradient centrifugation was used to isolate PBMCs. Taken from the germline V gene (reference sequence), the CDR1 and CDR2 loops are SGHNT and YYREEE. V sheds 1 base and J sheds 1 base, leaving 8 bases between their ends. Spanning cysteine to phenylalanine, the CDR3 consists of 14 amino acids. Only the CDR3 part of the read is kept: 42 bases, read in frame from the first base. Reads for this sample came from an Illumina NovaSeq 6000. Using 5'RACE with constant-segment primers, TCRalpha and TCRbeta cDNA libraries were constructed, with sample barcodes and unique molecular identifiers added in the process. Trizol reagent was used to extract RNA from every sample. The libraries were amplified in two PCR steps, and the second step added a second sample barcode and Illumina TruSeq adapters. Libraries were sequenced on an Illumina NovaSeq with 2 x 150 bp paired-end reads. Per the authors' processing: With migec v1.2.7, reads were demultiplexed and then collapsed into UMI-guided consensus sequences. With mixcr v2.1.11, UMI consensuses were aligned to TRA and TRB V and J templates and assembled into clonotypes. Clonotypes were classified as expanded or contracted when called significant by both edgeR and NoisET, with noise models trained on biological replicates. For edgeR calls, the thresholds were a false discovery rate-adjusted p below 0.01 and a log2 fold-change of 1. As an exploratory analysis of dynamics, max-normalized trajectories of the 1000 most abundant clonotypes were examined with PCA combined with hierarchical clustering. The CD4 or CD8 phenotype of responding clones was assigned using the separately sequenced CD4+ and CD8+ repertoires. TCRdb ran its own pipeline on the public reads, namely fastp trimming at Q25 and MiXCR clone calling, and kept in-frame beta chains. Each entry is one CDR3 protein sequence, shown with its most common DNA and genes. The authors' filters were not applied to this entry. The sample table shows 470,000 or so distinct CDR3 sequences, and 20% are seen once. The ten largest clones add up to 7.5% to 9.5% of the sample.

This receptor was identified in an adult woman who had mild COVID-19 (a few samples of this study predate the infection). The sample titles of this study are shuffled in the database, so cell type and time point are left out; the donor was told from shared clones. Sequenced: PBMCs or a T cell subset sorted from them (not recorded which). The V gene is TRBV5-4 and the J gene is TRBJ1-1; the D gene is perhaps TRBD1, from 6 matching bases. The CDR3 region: CASSLLGQNTEAFF. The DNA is TGTGCCAGCAGCTTGTTGGGACAGAACACTGAAGCTTTCTTT.